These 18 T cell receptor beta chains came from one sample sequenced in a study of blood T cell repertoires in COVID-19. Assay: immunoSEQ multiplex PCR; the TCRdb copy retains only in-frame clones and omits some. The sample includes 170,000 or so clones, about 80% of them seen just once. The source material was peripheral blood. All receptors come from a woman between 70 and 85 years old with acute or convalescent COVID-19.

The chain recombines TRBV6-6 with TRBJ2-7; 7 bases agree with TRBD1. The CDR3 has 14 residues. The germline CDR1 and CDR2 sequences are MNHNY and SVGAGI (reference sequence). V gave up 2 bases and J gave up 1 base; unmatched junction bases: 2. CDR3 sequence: CASSYRDSSYEQYF. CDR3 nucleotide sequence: TGTGCCAGCAGTTACCGGGACAGTTCCTACGAGCAGTACTTC.

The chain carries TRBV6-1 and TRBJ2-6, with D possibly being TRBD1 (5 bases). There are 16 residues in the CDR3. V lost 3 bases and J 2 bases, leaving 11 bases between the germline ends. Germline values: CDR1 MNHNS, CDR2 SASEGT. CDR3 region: CASSESVGAGANVLTF. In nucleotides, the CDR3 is TGTGCCAGCAGTGAGTCTGTAGGGGCTGGGGCCAACGTCCTGACTTTC.

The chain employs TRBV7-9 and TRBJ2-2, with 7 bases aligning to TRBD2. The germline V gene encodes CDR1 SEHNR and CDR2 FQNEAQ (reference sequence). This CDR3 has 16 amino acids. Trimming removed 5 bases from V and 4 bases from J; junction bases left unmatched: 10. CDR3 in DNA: TGTGCCAGCAGCAGCGCCGCCAGCGGGGCCACCGGGGAGCTGTTTTTT. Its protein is CASSSAASGATGELFF.

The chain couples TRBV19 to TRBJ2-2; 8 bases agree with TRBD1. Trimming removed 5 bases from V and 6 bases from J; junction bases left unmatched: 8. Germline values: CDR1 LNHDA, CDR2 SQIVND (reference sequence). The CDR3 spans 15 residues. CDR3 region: CASSQQGERSGELFF. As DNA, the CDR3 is TGTGCCAGTAGTCAACAGGGGGAGAGATCCGGGGAGCTGTTTTTT. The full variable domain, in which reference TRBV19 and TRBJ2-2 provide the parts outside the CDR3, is DGGITQSPKYLFRKEGQNVTLSCEQNLNHDAMYWYRQDPGQGLRLIYYSQIVNDFQKGDIAEGYSVSREKKESFPLTVTSAQKNPTAFYLCASSQQGERSGELFFGEGSRLTVL.

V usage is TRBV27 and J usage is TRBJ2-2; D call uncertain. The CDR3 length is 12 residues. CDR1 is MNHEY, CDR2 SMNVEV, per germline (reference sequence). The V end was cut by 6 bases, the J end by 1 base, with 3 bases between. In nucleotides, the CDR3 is TGTGCCAGCAGCCGGAACACCGGGGAGCTGTTTTTT. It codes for CASSRNTGELFF.

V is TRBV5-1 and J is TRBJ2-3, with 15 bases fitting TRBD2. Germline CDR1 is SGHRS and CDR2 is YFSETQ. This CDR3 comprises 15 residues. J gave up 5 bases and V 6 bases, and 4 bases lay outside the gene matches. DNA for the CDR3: TGCGCCAGCAACGGACTAGCGGGAGGGATAGATACGCAGTATTTT. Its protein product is CASNGLAGGIDTQYF.

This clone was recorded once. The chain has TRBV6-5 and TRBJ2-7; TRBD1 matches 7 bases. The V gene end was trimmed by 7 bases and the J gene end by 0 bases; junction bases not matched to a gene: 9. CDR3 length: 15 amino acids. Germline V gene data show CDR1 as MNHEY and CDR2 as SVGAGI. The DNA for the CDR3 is TGTGCCAGCAAACGGGAACGACAGGGCTCCTACGAGCAGTACTTC. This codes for CASKRERQGSYEQYF.

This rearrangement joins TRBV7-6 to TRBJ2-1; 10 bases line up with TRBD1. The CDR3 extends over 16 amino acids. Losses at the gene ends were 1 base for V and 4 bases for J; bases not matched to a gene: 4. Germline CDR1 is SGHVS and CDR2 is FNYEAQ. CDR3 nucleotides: TGTGCCAGCAGCTTAGATAGGGACAGGGGATACAATGAGCAGTTCTTC. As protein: CASSLDRDRGYNEQFF.

The chain's CDR3 is CASGLRTEAFF. The DNA of the CDR3 is TGTGCCAGCGGATTAAGGACAGAAGCTTTCTTT. This rearrangement joins TRBV28 to TRBJ1-1; a possible D gene is TRBD1 (5 bases). The CDR3 covers 11 residues. Trimming removed 8 bases at V and 8 bases at J, with 12 bases between. CDR1 and CDR2 from the germline V gene are MDHEN and SYDVKM.

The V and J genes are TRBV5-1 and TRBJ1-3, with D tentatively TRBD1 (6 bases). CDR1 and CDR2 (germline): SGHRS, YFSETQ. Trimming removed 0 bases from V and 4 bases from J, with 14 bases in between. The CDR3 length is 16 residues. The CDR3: CASSLGGHLSGNTIYF. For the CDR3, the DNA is TGCGCCAGCAGCTTGGGGGGACACCTTTCCGGAAACACCATATATTTT.

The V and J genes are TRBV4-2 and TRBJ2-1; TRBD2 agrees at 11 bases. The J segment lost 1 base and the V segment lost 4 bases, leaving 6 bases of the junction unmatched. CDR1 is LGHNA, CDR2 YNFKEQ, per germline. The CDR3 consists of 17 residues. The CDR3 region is CASSRDGTSGSYNEQFF. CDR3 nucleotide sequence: TGTGCCAGCAGCCGAGACGGGACTAGCGGATCCTACAATGAGCAGTTCTTC.

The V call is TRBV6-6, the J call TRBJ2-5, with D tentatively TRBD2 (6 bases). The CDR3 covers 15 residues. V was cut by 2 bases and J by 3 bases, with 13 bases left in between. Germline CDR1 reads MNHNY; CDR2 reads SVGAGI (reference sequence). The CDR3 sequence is CASSYPSGGKETQYF. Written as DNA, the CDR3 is TGTGCCAGCAGTTACCCATCGGGCGGGAAAGAGACCCAGTACTTC.

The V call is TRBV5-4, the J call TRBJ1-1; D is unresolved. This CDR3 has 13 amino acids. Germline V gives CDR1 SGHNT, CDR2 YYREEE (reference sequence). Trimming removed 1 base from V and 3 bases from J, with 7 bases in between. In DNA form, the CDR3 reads TGTGCCAGCAGCTTGTTCCAGGACACTGAAGCTTTCTTT. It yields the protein CASSLFQDTEAFF.

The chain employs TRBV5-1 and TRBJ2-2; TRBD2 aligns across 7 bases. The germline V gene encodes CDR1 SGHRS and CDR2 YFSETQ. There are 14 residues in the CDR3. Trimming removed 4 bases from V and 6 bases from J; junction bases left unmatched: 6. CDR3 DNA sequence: TGCGCCAGCAGCGAACGGGACTACGCCGGGGAGCTGTTTTTT. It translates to CASSERDYAGELFF.

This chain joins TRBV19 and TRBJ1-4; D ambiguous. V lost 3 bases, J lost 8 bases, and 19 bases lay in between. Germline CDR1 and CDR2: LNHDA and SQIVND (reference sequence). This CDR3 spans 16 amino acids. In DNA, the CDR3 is TGTGCCAGTAGTATCGGCTGGGCAACTGGCCCAGAAAAACTGTTTTTT. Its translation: CASSIGWATGPEKLFF. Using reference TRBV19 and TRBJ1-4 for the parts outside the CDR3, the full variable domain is DGGITQSPKYLFRKEGQNVTLSCEQNLNHDAMYWYRQDPGQGLRLIYYSQIVNDFQKGDIAEGYSVSREKKESFPLTVTSAQKNPTAFYLCASSIGWATGPEKLFFGSGTQLSVL.

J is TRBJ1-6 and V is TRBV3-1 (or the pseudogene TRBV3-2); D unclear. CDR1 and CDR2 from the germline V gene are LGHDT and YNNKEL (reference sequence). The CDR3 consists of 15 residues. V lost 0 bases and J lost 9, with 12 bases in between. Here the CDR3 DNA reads TGTGCCAGCAGCCAAGATTTGGAGGAGAGTTCACCCCTCCACTTT. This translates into CASSQDLEESSPLHF.

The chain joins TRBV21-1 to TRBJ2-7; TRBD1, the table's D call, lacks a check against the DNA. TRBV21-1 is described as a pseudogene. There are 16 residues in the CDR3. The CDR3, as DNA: TGTGCCAGCAGCAAAGTAGCGACAGGGGACCCCTACGAGCAGTACTTC. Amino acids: CASSKVATGDPYEQYF.

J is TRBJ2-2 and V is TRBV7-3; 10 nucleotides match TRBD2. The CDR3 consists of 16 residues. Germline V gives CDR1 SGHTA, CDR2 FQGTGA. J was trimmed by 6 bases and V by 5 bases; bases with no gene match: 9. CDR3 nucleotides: TGTGCCAGCAGCGCCTTAGCGGGAGGTGGCTCCGGGGAGCTGTTTTTT. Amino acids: CASSALAGGGSGELFF.